This T cell receptor (beta chain) derives from a study of blood T cell repertoires in COVID-19. Across the whole study: The samples span acute and convalescent COVID-19 from the United States, Italy and Spain. T cells, B-cell-depleted T cells, or PBMCs supplied cDNA or gDNA.

Per the original methods: By means of reference gene primer amplification, nucleated cell counts were estimated. Method: immunoSEQ multiplex PCR; TCRdb's copy keeps in-frame clones and lacks some. The DNA was the basis for D and trimming; V, J and clone size are from that table. The table includes some 130,000 clones, 78% detected once. Between the trimmed V and J ends, which lost 3 bases and 5 bases, there was a span of 4 bases. The CDR3 has 11 residues. The sequenced material came from peripheral blood. This sequence was found in a man aged 60 to 69 who had recovered from COVID-19. The chain recombines TRBV12-3 or TRBV12-4 with TRBJ1-1; no firm D call. CDR3 DNA: TGTGCCAGCAGTTTGAGGACTGAAGCTTTCTTT. It translates to CASSLRTEAFF.